Below, 7 T cell receptor beta chains from the same sample are listed, as sequenced in a study of identical twins. MiXCR, applied by TCRdb to the 5' RACE reads, yields one record per CDR3 protein. The table lists 600,000 to 700,000 distinct CDR3 sequences, about 20% of them singletons. These sequences were also reported in another study, on T cells expressing NK-cell markers.

The specimen was PBMCs. The source is a woman younger than 35 in good health.

The chain uses TRBV12-3 or TRBV12-4 and TRBJ1-5, with D possibly being TRBD1 (5 bases). The CDR3 has 14 amino acids. The V end lost 3 bases, the J end lost 7 bases, and 13 bases lay between the germline ends. The CDR3 is CASSLEGSGQPQHF. The CDR3 bases are TGTGCCAGCAGTTTGGAGGGGTCCGGGCAGCCCCAGCATTTT.

This clonotype has a count of ten or more. The V and J genes are TRBV11-2 and TRBJ1-2, with no clear D. Germline CDR1 reads SGHAT; CDR2 reads FQNNGV. The CDR3 consists of 13 residues. Trimming removed 0 bases from V and 4 bases from J, with 6 bases in between. CDR3 nucleotide sequence: TGTGCCAGCAGCTTAGATGTGGTCTATGGCTACACCTTC. Translation gives CASSLDVVYGYTF.

This clonotype was found many times. This sequence joins TRBV29-1 and TRBJ2-1, with a tentative D call TRBD2 (5 bases). Germline V CDR1 and CDR2: SQVTM, ANQGSEA. V was trimmed by 0 bases and J by 12 bases, leaving 15 bases between them. This CDR3 has 13 amino acids. In DNA, the CDR3 is TGCAGCGTTGAAGATCCCACCGCCGGGGTGCAGTTCTTC. This encodes CSVEDPTAGVQFF.

In this sample, this clonotype turned up a few times. The rearrangement joins TRBV4-3 to TRBJ2-1; 8 positions match TRBD2. J lost 7 bases, V lost 4 bases, and 12 bases had no gene match. The CDR3 sequence is 16 residues long. Germline V gives CDR1 LGHNA, CDR2 YSLEER. DNA for the CDR3: TGCGCCAGCAGCCCAGAGGAGGCGGGAGGTCTAAATGAGCAGTTCTTC. Protein sequence: CASSPEEAGGLNEQFF.

This clonotype was picked up a small number of times. The V call is TRBV7-9, the J call TRBJ2-1, with 7 bases matching TRBD1. The CDR3 runs to 17 residues. V shed 1 base and J 0 bases; nucleotides not matched to a gene: 6. Per germline, CDR1 SEHNR and CDR2 FQNEAQ (reference sequence). The CDR3 region has the DNA TGTGCCAGCAGCTTAGGAACAGGGGCCGTCTCCTACAATGAGCAGTTCTTC. Translated: CASSLGTGAVSYNEQFF.

The chain combines TRBV20-1 with TRBJ1-6; D not certain. V lost 5 bases to trimming and J lost 9 bases, with 20 bases between them. Germline V lookup: CDR1 DFQATT, CDR2 SNEGSKA (reference sequence). The CDR3 totals 15 residues. The CDR3 DNA reads TGCAGTGCTCCCTCCCGGACGTCCTTGAGTTCACCCCTCCACTTT. Encoded protein: CSAPSRTSLSSPLHF.

This clonotype was detected a few times. The chain uses TRBV20-1 and TRBJ2-3, with D uncertain. Trimming removed 5 bases at V and 2 bases at J, with 11 bases between. CDR3 length: 13 residues. Per the germline V gene, CDR1 is DFQATT and CDR2 is SNEGSKA (reference sequence). The CDR3 coding sequence is TGCAGTGCTCCCCCCCCCGTCACAGATACGCAGTATTTT. As protein: CSAPPPVTDTQYF.